The 15 T cell receptor beta chains below all came from one sample that was sequenced in a study of CD8+CD57+ T cells in acquired aplastic anemia (dated by TCRdb to 2016 to 2019). The sequencing machine was an Illumina HiSeq 2000. TCR beta VDJ combination and CDR3 sequence profiling used genomic DNA as the template. The public reads were quality trimmed at Q25 with fastp and then assembled into clones with MiXCR by TCRdb, keeping productive beta chains. Entries that share a CDR3 protein sequence are merged under the most common genes and DNA. A total of about 160,000 distinct CDR3 sequences appear in this sample, about 45% of them only once. The leading ten clones occupy about 2.6% of the sample. Expansion of CD8+CD57+ cells had been shown by flow cytometry in the patients chosen for sequencing. Sequencing input: sorted CD4+, CD8+, or CD8+CD57+ T cells (not recorded which) from PBMCs. The receptors originated from a human donor with aplastic anemia.

This clonotype was counted only a few times. This chain joins TRBV6-5 and TRBJ1-1; possible D gene TRBD1, 6 bases. This CDR3 contains 15 residues. Germline-derived CDR1 and CDR2 are MNHEY and SVGAGI. The V end lost 10 bases, the J end lost 1 base, and 19 bases lay between the germline ends. In DNA, the CDR3 is TGTGCCACCTTAGGGGGGTCGAGGGCGAACACTGAAGCTTTCTTT. As protein: CATLGGSRANTEAFF.

This chain connects TRBV6-1 to TRBJ2-1, with D tentatively TRBD2 (5 bases). Germline V gives CDR1 MNHNS, CDR2 SASEGT. The CDR3 sequence is 13 residues long. V lost 6 bases, J lost 6 bases, and 12 bases lay in between. CDR3 sequence: CASSRTLVNEQFF. The CDR3 nucleotides are TGTGCCAGCAGCAGGACTCTGGTCAATGAGCAGTTCTTC.

The CDR3 sequence is CSATSGLAGVVDEQFF. DNA for the CDR3: TGCAGTGCTACCTCCGGACTAGCGGGAGTGGTTGATGAGCAGTTCTTC. This rearrangement joins TRBV20-1 to TRBJ2-1, with 13 bases lining up with TRBD2. Germline V gene data show CDR1 as DFQATT and CDR2 as SNEGSKA (reference sequence). CDR3 size: 16 residues. The ends lost 4 bases at V and 8 bases at J; junction bases unmatched: 11.

This clonotype has only a few counts. The CDR3 reads CAWNSVQGGEAFF. CDR3 DNA sequence: TGTGCCTGGAATAGCGTCCAGGGTGGTGAAGCTTTCTTT. V is TRBV30 and J is TRBJ1-1; possible D gene TRBD1, 5 bases. V lost 4 bases to trimming and J lost 7 bases, with 16 bases between them. The CDR3 length is 13 residues. Germline CDR1 is GTSNPN and CDR2 is SVGIG (reference sequence).

This clonotype appeared many times. The rearrangement links TRBV24-1 to TRBJ2-2; D gene uncertain. V gave up 5 bases and J gave up 7 bases, with 16 bases separating them. CDR3 length: 15 residues. CDR1 and CDR2 (germline): KGHDR, SFDVKD. CDR3: CATSALSPTIGELFF. For the CDR3, the DNA is TGTGCCACCAGTGCCCTAAGCCCGACAATCGGGGAGCTGTTTTTT.

V gene TRBV25-1 combines with J gene TRBJ2-7; 10 nucleotides match TRBD1. V shed 6 bases and J 7 bases; nucleotides not matched to a gene: 9. The CDR3 covers 14 residues. The germline V gene has CDR1 MGHDK and CDR2 SYGVNS. CDR3 in amino acids: CASSLRQGAGEQYF. CDR3 coding DNA: TGTGCCAGCAGCCTTCGACAGGGGGCCGGAGAGCAGTACTTC.

The chain couples TRBV10-1 to TRBJ2-7; no reliable D call. CDR3 length: 12 amino acids. V was cut by 3 bases and J by 2 bases, with 5 bases left in between. Germline V gene data show CDR1 as WNHNN and CDR2 as SYGVQD (reference sequence). Here the CDR3 DNA reads TGCGCCAGCAGTGATACCGCCTACGAGCAGTACTTC. Its translation is CASSDTAYEQYF.

The chain recombines TRBV24-1 with TRBJ2-5; TRBD2 matches 7 bases. V lost 3 bases to trimming and J lost 4 bases; unmatched junction nucleotides: 7. The CDR3 runs to 15 residues. Germline V gene sequence: CDR1 KGHDR, CDR2 SFDVKD. The CDR3 here is CATSDGRGQGETQYF. The DNA for the CDR3 is TGTGCCACCAGTGATGGGAGGGGTCAGGGAGAGACCCAGTACTTC.

The V gene is TRBV11-3, the J gene TRBJ1-2; TRBD1 might be the D (5 bases). Germline V gene data show CDR1 as SGHNT and CDR2 as YENEEA. There are 14 residues in the CDR3. The ends were cut back, 1 base at V and 6 bases at J, with 12 bases in the middle. The CDR3 DNA is TGTGCCAGCAGCTTAGCGTATCAGGGCGATGGCTACACCTTC. This translates into CASSLAYQGDGYTF.

This clonotype was recorded at least ten times. The chain combines TRBV5-1 with TRBJ1-1; 7 nucleotides agree with TRBD1. CDR3 length: 14 amino acids. CDR1 is SGHRS and CDR2 is YFSETQ in the germline V gene. After removal of 3 bases from V and 5 bases from J, the junction contained 7 bases not matched to a gene. The chain's CDR3 is CASSSPGQATEAFF. DNA for the CDR3: TGCGCCAGCAGCTCCCCTGGACAGGCTACTGAAGCTTTCTTT.

Comments on this clonotype: Mismatch with germline at one junction end may stem from a read error. The chain has TRBV11-2 and TRBJ1-1; D gene ambiguous. The germline CDR1 and CDR2 sequences are SGHAT and FQNNGV. The length of the CDR3 is 14 residues. The CDR3 region is CASSPINPGSEALF. The CDR3 DNA sequence: TGTGCCAGCAGCCCAATCAACCCCGGTTCTGAAGCTCTCTTT.

The chain combines TRBV9 with TRBJ1-4; perhaps TRBD1 as D (6 bases). Trimming pared 3 bases from V and 6 bases from J, leaving 15 bases between. This CDR3 contains 15 residues. The germline V gene encodes CDR1 SGDLS and CDR2 YYNGEE. DNA of the CDR3: TGTGCCAGCAGCGGGAGCGGGGCAGGGGATGAAAAACTGTTTTTT. This sequence encodes CASSGSGAGDEKLFF.

This clonotype was recorded at least ten times. The V call is TRBV9, the J call TRBJ2-1, with 9 bases lining up with TRBD2. The CDR3 extends over 19 amino acids. Germline V gives CDR1 SGDLS, CDR2 YYNGEE. V gave up 0 bases and J gave up 7 bases; unmatched junction bases: 17. The CDR3: CASSVEVSGRGRSANEQFF. For the CDR3, the DNA is TGTGCCAGCAGCGTAGAAGTTAGCGGGAGAGGAAGGTCGGCAAATGAGCAGTTCTTC.

In the case of this clonotype: A much larger clone lies one base from this, so it may be a read error. The rearrangement uses TRBV20-1 and TRBJ2-3; TRBD2 might be the D (6 bases). From germline, CDR1 is DFQATT and CDR2 SNEGSKA (reference sequence). This CDR3 region has 18 residues. V lost 2 bases to trimming and J lost 2 bases, with 23 bases between them. CDR3 coding DNA: TGCAGTGCTAGACCCATTGGAGGGAGAGGGGAAAACACAGATACGCAGTATTTT. This sequence encodes CSARPIGGRGENTDTQYF.

The CDR3 DNA reads as TGTGCCAGCGGTGGCAAGGACAATGAGCAGTTCTTC. It codes for CASGGKDNEQFF. The chain employs TRBV9 and TRBJ2-1; D not resolved. CDR1 is SGDLS and CDR2 is YYNGEE in the germline V gene. This CDR3 is 12 amino acids long. The V end lost 7 bases, the J end lost 5 bases, and 10 bases lay between the germline ends. The whole variable domain, filled in from reference TRBV9 and TRBJ2-1, reads DSGVTQTPKHLITATGQRVTLRCSPRSGDLSVYWYQQSLDQGLQFLIQYYNGEERAKGNILERFSAQQFPDLHSELNLSSLELGDSALYFCASGGKDNEQFFGPGTRLTVL.